The 31 T cell receptor beta chains reported below all come from one sample, sequenced in a study of radiotherapy plus CTLA-4 blockade in lung cancer. The repertoire was sequenced with immunoSEQ multiplex PCR; TCRdb's copy has only in-frame clones and lacks some. Of around 30,000 clones listed, 60% to 80% are singletons. The source material was peripheral blood, sampled from a patient treated with radiotherapy plus ipilimumab. The source of these receptors is a human donor with non-small cell lung cancer whose response to radiotherapy plus ipilimumab could not be evaluated.

J is TRBJ1-1 and V is TRBV6-5; D is perhaps TRBD1 (6 bases). This CDR3 contains 14 residues. Trimming left V 2 bases short and J 0 bases short, with 7 bases between. Germline lookup yields CDR1 MNHEY and CDR2 SVGAGI. CDR3 nucleotides: TGTGCCAGCAGTTACGGGACACTGAACACTGAAGCTTTCTTT. It translates to CASSYGTLNTEAFF.

This clone was picked up one time. The chain carries TRBV4-1 and TRBJ2-7, with D maybe TRBD1 (5 bases). CDR3 length: 13 residues. CDR1 and CDR2 from the germline V gene are MGHRA and YSYEKL. The ends were cut back, 0 bases at V and 3 bases at J, with 6 bases in the middle. CDR3 bases: TGCGCCAGCAGCCAAGACCAGGGCTACGAGCAGTACTTC. This codes for CASSQDQGYEQYF.

This chain uses TRBV7-2 with TRBJ2-5, with 8 bases matching TRBD2. The CDR3 is made up of 14 amino acids. With V trimmed by 6 bases and J by 3 bases, 6 bases remained unmatched. Germline assignment: CDR1 SGHTA and CDR2 FQGNSA. CDR3: CASSRSGAKETQYF. The CDR3 region has the DNA TGTGCCAGCAGTCGTAGCGGGGCGAAAGAGACCCAGTACTTC.

The rearrangement links TRBV5-8 to TRBJ2-7, with 9 nucleotides matching TRBD2. Germline trimming cut 4 bases from V and 2 bases from J; bases unmatched to any gene: 13. CDR3 length equals 17 residues. The germline CDR1 and CDR2 sequences are SGHTS and YDEGEE. The CDR3 nucleotides read TGTGCCAGCAGCGGTGGGGGTTGGGTAGCGGGGGCCTACGAGCAGTACTTC. This translates into CASSGGGWVAGAYEQYF.

This sequence joins TRBV5-5 and TRBJ2-7; weak D call: TRBD2 (6 bases). The V gene lost 0 bases and the J gene lost 2 bases, with 12 bases spanning the gap. Germline-derived CDR1 and CDR2 are SGHKS and YYEKEE (reference sequence). CDR3 length: 15 residues. CDR3 nucleotides: TGTGCCAGCAGCTTGGGGGGGGAGAAGACCTACGAGCAGTACTTC. This translates into CASSLGGEKTYEQYF.

The chain joins TRBV28 to TRBJ2-7; D possibly corresponds to TRBD2 (6 bases). The V end was cut by 6 bases, the J end by 0 bases, with 18 bases between. Per the germline V gene, CDR1 is MDHEN and CDR2 is SYDVKM. This CDR3 comprises 16 residues. The CDR3 sequence: CASSTLGGVSSYEQYF. For the CDR3, the DNA is TGTGCCAGCAGCACTTTAGGAGGGGTGAGCTCCTACGAGCAGTACTTC.

The rearrangement uses TRBV29-1 and TRBJ1-1; D is unresolved. Looked up from germline, CDR1 is SQVTM and CDR2 is ANQGSEA. V lost 6 bases, J lost 1 base, and 12 bases lay in between. The CDR3 length is 13 residues. The CDR3 protein is CSVRRATNTEAFF. CDR3 sequence (DNA): TGCAGCGTAAGGAGGGCGACGAACACTGAAGCTTTCTTT.

This clone has a single count. The chain couples TRBV5-1 to TRBJ2-3, with 9 nucleotides matching TRBD1. CDR1 and CDR2 (germline): SGHRS, YFSETQ. The CDR3 has 14 amino acids. V lost 2 bases, J lost 6 bases, and 4 bases stayed unmatched. The chain's CDR3 is CASSFGTGKDTQYF. CDR3 sequence (DNA): TGCGCCAGCAGCTTTGGGACAGGGAAGGATACGCAGTATTTT.

This chain joins TRBV5-5 and TRBJ1-4; tentatively, D is TRBD1 (6 bases). The V end lost 3 bases, the J end lost 8 bases, and 17 bases lay between the germline ends. This CDR3 spans 15 amino acids. The germline CDR1 and CDR2 sequences are SGHKS and YYEKEE (reference sequence). The CDR3 reads CASSSPTGPREKLFF. CDR3 in DNA: TGTGCCAGCAGCTCACCGACAGGACCCAGGGAAAAACTGTTTTTT.

This chain links TRBV5-1 with TRBJ2-3; TRBD1 agrees at 9 bases. V lost 0 bases to trimming and J lost 3 bases; unmatched junction nucleotides: 11. The CDR3 sequence is 18 residues long. The germline V gene has CDR1 SGHRS and CDR2 YFSETQ. Here the CDR3 reads CASSLERQGVHLTDTQYF. The CDR3, as DNA: TGCGCCAGCAGCTTGGAGCGACAGGGGGTTCATTTGACAGATACGCAGTATTTT.

As DNA, the CDR3 is TGTGCCAGCAGTTTTAGACAGGGGTTGGATGAGCAGTTCTTC. Amino acid sequence: CASSFRQGLDEQFF. The V call is TRBV5-4, the J call TRBJ2-1, with 8 bases aligning to TRBD1. There are 14 residues in the CDR3. Germline values: CDR1 SGHNT, CDR2 YYREEE (reference sequence). V was clipped by 5 bases and J by 8 bases; unmatched bases: 9.

The chain joins TRBV29-1 to TRBJ2-1; possible D gene TRBD1, 7 bases. V was cut by 4 bases and J by 9 bases, with 22 bases left in between. The CDR3 extends over 15 amino acids. Germline CDR1 reads SQVTM; CDR2 reads ANQGSEA. CDR3 loop: CSVAPGGPITSEQFF. For the CDR3, the DNA is TGCAGCGTTGCCCCAGGGGGGCCAATTACCAGTGAGCAGTTCTTC.

The genes are TRBV10-3 and TRBJ2-7; the match to TRBD1 covers 7 bases. V dropped 3 bases and J dropped 3; count of bases not matched to a gene: 5. The CDR3 is 14 amino acids. Germline CDR1 ENHRY, CDR2 SYGVKD. The DNA of the CDR3 is TGTGCCATCAGTGACCAGGGGGTTGGCTACGAGCAGTACTTC. Translation: CAISDQGVGYEQYF.

This sequence joins TRBV4-1 and TRBJ2-1; D is perhaps TRBD2 (6 bases). This CDR3 has 15 amino acids. Between the trimmed V and J ends, which lost 4 bases and 7 bases, there was a span of 17 bases. CDR1 is MGHRA and CDR2 is YSYEKL in the germline V gene. The CDR3 sequence: CASSPRDFYTNEQFF. CDR3 sequence (DNA): TGCGCCAGCAGCCCCCGGGACTTCTACACTAATGAGCAGTTCTTC.

V gene TRBV27 combines with J gene TRBJ2-5, with 7 bases matching TRBD1. The germline V gene has CDR1 MNHEY and CDR2 SMNVEV (reference sequence). CDR3 length: 13 residues. Unmatched junction bases numbered 3, after V lost 6 bases and J lost 2 bases. In nucleotides, the CDR3 is TGTGCCAGCAGGGGACAGTTACAAGAGACCCAGTACTTC. Its translation: CASRGQLQETQYF.

The J gene is TRBJ2-4, the V gene TRBV28; TRBD1 matches 7 bases. V trimming: 7 bases; J trimming: 9 bases; junction bases outside the gene matches: 27. The CDR3 loop spans 19 amino acids. Germline V gene lookup returns CDR1 MDHEN and CDR2 SYDVKM. The CDR3 loop reads CASKDSGSRGPLSPAIQYF. The CDR3 bases are TGTGCCAGCAAGGATTCGGGAAGTAGGGGGCCCCTTTCGCCAGCCATTCAGTACTTC.

For the CDR3, the DNA is TGTGCCAGCAGCGTAGCACCTGGGACAGCTAATGAAAAACTGTTTTTT. This sequence encodes CASSVAPGTANEKLFF. This chain joins TRBV9 and TRBJ1-4; 7 nucleotides match TRBD1. This CDR3 spans 16 amino acids. V dropped 0 bases and J dropped 3; count of bases not matched to a gene: 5. Germline CDR1 reads SGDLS; CDR2 reads YYNGEE.

J is TRBJ2-2 and V is TRBV28; possibly TRBD1 for D (6 bases). This CDR3 has 16 residues. Germline V lookup: CDR1 MDHEN, CDR2 SYDVKM. With 5 bases removed from V and 4 bases from J, the gap between germline ends came to 17 bases. CDR3 amino acids: CASSLPSTGSTGELFF. The DNA for the CDR3 is TGTGCCAGCAGTCTACCGTCCACAGGGAGCACCGGGGAGCTGTTTTTT.

This sequence joins TRBV11-3 and TRBJ1-1, with 7 positions matching TRBD1. J was trimmed by 7 bases and V by 4 bases; bases with no gene match: 3. From germline, CDR1 is SGHNT and CDR2 YENEEA. The CDR3 is 12 amino acids. This CDR3 is CASSSRQGEAFF. DNA of the CDR3: TGTGCCAGCAGCTCCCGACAGGGTGAAGCTTTCTTT.

The DNA of the CDR3 is TGCGCCAGCAGCCACGACAGGGAAGAGACCCAGTACTTC. As protein: CASSHDREETQYF. J is TRBJ2-5 and V is TRBV4-1; 7 bases align to TRBD1. CDR1 and CDR2 from the germline V gene are MGHRA and YSYEKL. The CDR3 runs 13 residues. V dropped 3 bases and J dropped 3; count of bases not matched to a gene: 1.

This clone was seen once. The J gene is TRBJ2-7, the V gene TRBV5-4; TRBD2 aligns across 12 bases. The germline CDR1 and CDR2 sequences are SGHNT and YYREEE (reference sequence). This CDR3 region has 17 residues. The V gene end was trimmed by 0 bases and the J gene end by 3 bases; junction bases not matched to a gene: 7. CDR3 amino acids: CASSLGPGLAGSYEQYF. The CDR3 nucleotides are TGTGCCAGCAGCTTGGGCCCAGGACTAGCGGGAAGCTACGAGCAGTACTTC.

The chain recombines TRBV2 with TRBJ2-7; D not resolved. V dropped 2 bases and J dropped 4 bases, with 6 bases sitting between them. Germline lookup yields CDR1 SNHLY and CDR2 FYNNEI. The CDR3 runs 12 residues. CDR3 amino acids: CASSEQAYEQYF. DNA for the CDR3: TGTGCCAGCAGTGAACAGGCTTACGAGCAGTACTTC.

This rearrangement joins TRBV19 to TRBJ2-5, with 7 bases aligning to TRBD2. The V gene's germline CDR1 is LNHDA and CDR2 SQIVND (reference sequence). The CDR3 is 17 residues long. The V gene end was trimmed by 4 bases and the J gene end by 4 bases; junction bases not matched to a gene: 15. In nucleotides, the CDR3 is TGTGCCAGTAGTAGGGGGGGTAGAGGCGGGAGAATAGAGACCCAGTACTTC. Translating gives CASSRGGRGGRIETQYF. The full variable domain, its missing parts supplied by reference TRBV19 and TRBJ2-5, is DGGITQSPKYLFRKEGQNVTLSCEQNLNHDAMYWYRQDPGQGLRLIYYSQIVNDFQKGDIAEGYSVSREKKESFPLTVTSAQKNPTAFYLCASSRGGRGGRIETQYFGPGTRLLVL.

This clone occurred a few times. As DNA, the CDR3 is TGTGCCAGCAGCGCCGGGACAGGGGGTCCCTACGAGCAGTACTTC. It is translated as CASSAGTGGPYEQYF. The V call is TRBV7-9, the J call TRBJ2-7, with 11 bases matching TRBD1. V shed 5 bases, J shed 2 bases, and the junction held 5 bases outside the gene matches. The CDR3 runs to 15 residues. The germline V gene encodes CDR1 SEHNR and CDR2 FQNEAQ (reference sequence).

This clone is a singleton in its sample. The gene calls are TRBV28 and TRBJ2-1; 10 nucleotides agree with TRBD2. Per the germline V gene, CDR1 is MDHEN and CDR2 is SYDVKM. Trimming removed 6 bases from V and 2 bases from J; junction bases left unmatched: 13. This CDR3 region has 18 residues. In nucleotides, the CDR3 is TGTGCCAGCAGACAAATAGCGGGAGGACCCCTCGCCTACAATGAGCAGTTCTTC. Encoded protein: CASRQIAGGPLAYNEQFF.

V is TRBV11-2 and J is TRBJ2-2, with D possibly being TRBD2 (5 bases). This CDR3 has 15 amino acids. Looked up from germline, CDR1 is SGHAT and CDR2 is FQNNGV. Deletions cut 5 bases from V and 2 bases from J, with 12 bases between. CDR3 region: CASSPAGINTGELFF. In DNA, the CDR3 is TGTGCCAGCAGCCCCGCCGGGATTAACACCGGGGAGCTGTTTTTT.

This clone occurred a few times. The chain employs TRBV19 and TRBJ1-2; 11 nucleotides line up with TRBD1. The CDR3 length is 14 residues. J was trimmed by 7 bases and V by 5 bases; bases with no gene match: 6. CDR1 is LNHDA, CDR2 SQIVND, per germline (reference sequence). The CDR3 reads CASSRDRGIRGYTF. The CDR3 DNA reads as TGTGCCAGTAGTCGGGACAGGGGGATTCGTGGCTACACCTTC.

The count of this clone is one. V gene TRBV19 combines with J gene TRBJ2-1; TRBD1 is a possible D gene (6 bases). CDR1 and CDR2 (germline): LNHDA, SQIVND (reference sequence). Between the trimmed V and J ends, which lost 7 bases and 6 bases, there was a span of 19 bases. The CDR3 sequence is 15 residues long. The CDR3 is CASTIRAGVRNEQFF. The CDR3 nucleotides are TGTGCCAGTACCATCCGGGCAGGGGTACGCAATGAGCAGTTCTTC.

This sequence joins TRBV18 and TRBJ2-5; TRBD1 matches at 9 bases. The J call may be in error: the DNA end matches TRBJ2-7 better. The CDR3 contains 14 residues. Per germline, CDR1 KGHSH and CDR2 LQKENI. CDR3 sequence: CASSPRQGVYEQYF. The CDR3 DNA reads TGTGCCAGCTCACCACGACAGGGGGTGTACGAGCAGTACTTC.

J is TRBJ2-5 and V is TRBV5-4, with 10 bases aligning to TRBD2. V trimming: 0 bases; J trimming: 3 bases; junction bases outside the gene matches: 14. CDR3 length: 19 amino acids. Germline V gives CDR1 SGHNT, CDR2 YYREEE (reference sequence). In DNA form, the CDR3 reads TGTGCCAGCAGCTTGGTCTTCGGTCTAGCGGGAGCGACGGAAGAGACCCAGTACTTC. Translated, it gives CASSLVFGLAGATEETQYF.

The rearrangement uses TRBV5-1 and TRBJ2-1; TRBD2 agrees at 8 bases. V shed 8 bases and J 3 bases; nucleotides not matched to a gene: 7. CDR3 size: 14 residues. Per the germline V gene, CDR1 is SGHRS and CDR2 is YFSETQ. The CDR3 protein is CASGRAGDYNEQFF. The CDR3 bases are TGCGCCAGTGGTAGAGCGGGGGACTACAATGAGCAGTTCTTC.